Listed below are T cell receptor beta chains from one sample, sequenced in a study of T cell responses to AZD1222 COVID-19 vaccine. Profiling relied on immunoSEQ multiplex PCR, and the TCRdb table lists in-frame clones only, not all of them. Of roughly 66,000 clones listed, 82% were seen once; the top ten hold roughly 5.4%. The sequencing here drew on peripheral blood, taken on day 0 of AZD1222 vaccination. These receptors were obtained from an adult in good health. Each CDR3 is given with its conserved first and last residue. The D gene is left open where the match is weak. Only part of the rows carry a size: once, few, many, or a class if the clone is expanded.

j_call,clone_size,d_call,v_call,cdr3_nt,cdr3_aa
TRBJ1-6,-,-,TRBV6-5,TGTGCCAGCAGTTACGGGAATTCACCCCTCCACTTT,CASSYGNSPLHF
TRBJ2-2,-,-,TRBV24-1,TGTGCCACCAGTGATTTCAGCGGCACCGGGGAGCTGTTTTTT,CATSDFSGTGELFF
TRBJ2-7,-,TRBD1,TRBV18,TGTGCCAGCTCACCCCGGGACAGATCCTACGAGCAGTACTTC,CASSPRDRSYEQYF
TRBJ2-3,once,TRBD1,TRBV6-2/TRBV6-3,TGTGCCAGCAGTTACGCCGGACAGGATCCAAGAGATACGCAGTATTTT,CASSYAGQDPRDTQYF
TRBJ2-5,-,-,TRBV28,TGTGCCAGCAGTCTCGGCGGGGCCATACAAGAGACCCAGTACTTC,CASSLGGAIQETQYF
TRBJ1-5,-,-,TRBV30,TGTGCCTGGAGTATGGGGGGTGGTGTAGGTGGAGGTCAGCCCCAGCATTTT,CAWSMGGGVGGGQPQHF
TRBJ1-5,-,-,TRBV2,TGTGCCAGCAGTGACAGGAGTTATAGCAATCAGCCCCAGCATTTT,CASSDRSYSNQPQHF
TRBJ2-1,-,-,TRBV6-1,TGTGCCAGCAGTGAACGAGGCGACGGGGGCGAGCAGTTCTTC,CASSERGDGGEQFF
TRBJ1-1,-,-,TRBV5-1,TGCGCCAGCAGCACCGGGGCCCCGAACACTGAAGCTTTCTTT,CASSTGAPNTEAFF
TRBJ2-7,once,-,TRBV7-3,TGTGCCAGCAGCTGGGACACCCATGCCTACGAGCAGTACTTC,CASSWDTHAYEQYF
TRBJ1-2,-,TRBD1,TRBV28,TGTGCCAGCAGTCCAGGTGGGACAGGGCTCATCGGAAATTATGGCTACACCTTC,CASSPGGTGLIGNYGYTF
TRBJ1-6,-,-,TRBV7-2,TGTGCCAGCAGACAAACAGGGAATTCACCCCTCCACTTT,CASRQTGNSPLHF
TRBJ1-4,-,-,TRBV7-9,TGTGCCAGCAGCACTTACGGGCGACAGCCAAATGAAAAACTGTTTTTT,CASSTYGRQPNEKLFF
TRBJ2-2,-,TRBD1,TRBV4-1,TGCGCCAGCAGCTATACAGGGGTCACCGGGGAGCTGTTTTTT,CASSYTGVTGELFF
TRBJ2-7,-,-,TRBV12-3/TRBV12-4,TGTGCCAGCAGTTTAATTGTCGACGAGCAGTACTTC,CASSLIVDEQYF
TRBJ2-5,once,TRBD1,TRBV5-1,TGCGCCAGCAGCCCCGGGACAGGAGGGTACCAAGAGACCCAGTACTTC,CASSPGTGGYQETQYF
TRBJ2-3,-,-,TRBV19,TGTGCCAGTAGTATAGAGGTGTTGCGTCGCACAGATACGCAGTATTTT,CASSIEVLRRTDTQYF
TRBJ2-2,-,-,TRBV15,TGTGCCACCAGCAGAGAACCGGGCGGGGAGCTGTTTTTT,CATSREPGGELFF
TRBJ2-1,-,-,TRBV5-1,TGCGCCAGCAGCTTGAACCCCCCCGGGTCTTCAAATGAGCAGTTCTTC,CASSLNPPGSSNEQFF
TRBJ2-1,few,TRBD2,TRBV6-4,TGTGCCAGCAGTGAAGGTAGCGGGGGGAGCAATGAGCAGTTCTTC,CASSEGSGGSNEQFF
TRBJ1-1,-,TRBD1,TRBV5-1,TGCGCCAGCAGCTTGTTCGCGGACAGGGCGGCTGAAGCTTTCTTT,CASSLFADRAAEAFF
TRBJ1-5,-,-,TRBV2,TGTGCCAGCAGTGATTTAGGTGGCAATCAGCCCCAGCATTTT,CASSDLGGNQPQHF
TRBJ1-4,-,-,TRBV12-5,TGTGCTAGTGGGCGAGGGGGGTCTAATGAAAAACTGTTTTTT,CASGRGGSNEKLFF
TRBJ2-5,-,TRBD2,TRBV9,TGTGCCAGCAGCCCCCTCGGGACTAGTTTTGTAGAGACCCAGTACTTC,CASSPLGTSFVETQYF
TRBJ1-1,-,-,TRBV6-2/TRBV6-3,TGTGCCAGCAGTGAGCAGGGGTACACTGAAGCTTTCTTT,CASSEQGYTEAFF
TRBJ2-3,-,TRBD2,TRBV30,TGTGCCTGGAGTGTAGTTGGTAGCGGGAGCACAGATACGCAGTATTTT,CAWSVVGSGSTDTQYF
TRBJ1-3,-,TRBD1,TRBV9,TGTGCCAGCAGCGTAGCCGGACAGGGAAACAGAAACACCATATATTTT,CASSVAGQGNRNTIYF
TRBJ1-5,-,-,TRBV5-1,TGCGCCAGCAGCTTGGACGGGCTACAAAATCAGCCCCAGCATTTT,CASSLDGLQNQPQHF
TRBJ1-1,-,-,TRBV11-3,TGTGCCAGCAGCTTACCGGGCGATGAAGCTTTCTTT,CASSLPGDEAFF
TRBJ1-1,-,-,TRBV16,TGTGCCAGCAGCCAGGAGATTGCCGGGCCGAACACTGAAGCTTTCTTT,CASSQEIAGPNTEAFF
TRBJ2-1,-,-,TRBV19,TGTGCCAGCAAGGTTGGGCTAGCGTACGATGAGCAGTTCTTC,CASKVGLAYDEQFF
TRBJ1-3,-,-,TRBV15,TGTGCCACCAGCAGAGTGCGGGACTCTGGAAACACCATATATTTT,CATSRVRDSGNTIYF
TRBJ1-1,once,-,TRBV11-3,TGTGCCAGCAGCTCCCGGGGCAGCGAAGCTTTCTTT,CASSSRGSEAFF
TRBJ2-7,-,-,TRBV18,TGTGCCAGCTCCGAGGGGACCCTCCTCTACGAGCAGTACTTC,CASSEGTLLYEQYF
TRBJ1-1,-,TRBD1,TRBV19,TGTGCCAGTATCAATGACAGGGGGCACACTGAAGCTTTCTTT,CASINDRGHTEAFF
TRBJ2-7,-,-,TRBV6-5,TGTGCCAGCAGAACAGGGTTTTCCGAGCAGTACTTC,CASRTGFSEQYF
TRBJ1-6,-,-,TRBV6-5,TGTGCCAGCAGGGACAGCGATAATTCACCCCTCCACTTT,CASRDSDNSPLHF
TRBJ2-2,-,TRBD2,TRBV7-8,TGTGCCAGCAGCTTGCCCCCGTGGACTAGTCAGCGGGGGGGCCTGGTCGGGGAGCTGTTTTTT,CASSLPPWTSQRGGLVGELFF
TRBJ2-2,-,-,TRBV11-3,TGTGCCAGCGAGCAGGGATTCGCGAACACCGGGGAGCTGTTTTTT,CASEQGFANTGELFF
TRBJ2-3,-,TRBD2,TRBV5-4,TGTGCCAGCAGCTCGACTAGCGGGGTCACAGATACGCAGTATTTT,CASSSTSGVTDTQYF
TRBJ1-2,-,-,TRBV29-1,TGCAGCGTTGCAGAGGGTTTTCTTGGCTACACCTTC,CSVAEGFLGYTF
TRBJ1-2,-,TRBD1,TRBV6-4,TGTGCCAGCAGCGAGACAGGGGCCCCCAACTATGGCTACACCTTC,CASSETGAPNYGYTF
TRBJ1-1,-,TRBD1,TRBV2,TGTGCCAGAGAGCACCGGGACAGGGGCACTGAAGCTTTCTTT,CAREHRDRGTEAFF
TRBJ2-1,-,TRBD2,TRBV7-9,TGTGCCAGCAGCTTAGCCACTAGCGGGGGGCCAGGTGAGCAGTTCTTC,CASSLATSGGPGEQFF
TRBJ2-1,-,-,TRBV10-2,TGCGCCAGCTGCAAGGAGGGGGGGTCCTACAATGAGCAGTTCTTC,CASCKEGGSYNEQFF
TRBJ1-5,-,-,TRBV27,TGTGCCAGCAGTTTAACCTCTACGTTCGGAGTCGAGCCCCAGCATTTT,CASSLTSTFGVEPQHF
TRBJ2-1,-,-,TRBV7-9,TGTGCCAGCAGCTTAGGACTAGGGGCCTACAATGAGCAGTTCTTC,CASSLGLGAYNEQFF
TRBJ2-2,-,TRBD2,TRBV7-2,TGTGCCAGCAGCCGGACTAGGGCGCACACCGGGGAGCTGTTTTTT,CASSRTRAHTGELFF
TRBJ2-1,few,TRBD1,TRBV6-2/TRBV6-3,TGTGCCAGCAGTTACGGGACAGGGAGTGATGAGCAGTTCTTC,CASSYGTGSDEQFF
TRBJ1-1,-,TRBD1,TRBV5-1,TGCGCCAGCAGCTTGGCCAAGGCGGGACAGGGGATAAACACTGAAGCTTTCTTT,CASSLAKAGQGINTEAFF
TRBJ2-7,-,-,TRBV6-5,TGTGCCAGCCTGGGGGCGGAGAACTACGAGCAGTACTTC,CASLGAENYEQYF
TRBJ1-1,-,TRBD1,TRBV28,TGTGCCAGCAGTCCAGGGGGCCTGAGCACTGAAGCTTTCTTT,CASSPGGLSTEAFF
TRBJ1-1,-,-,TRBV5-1,TGCGCCAGCAGCTTGGGATATGGTGACACTGAAGCTTTCTTT,CASSLGYGDTEAFF
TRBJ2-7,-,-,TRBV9,TGTGCCAGCGGGGGGACGAACTACGAGCAGTACTTC,CASGGTNYEQYF
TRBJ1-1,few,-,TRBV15,TGTGCCACCAGCAGAGATGGGAGGAACACTGAAGCTTTCTTT,CATSRDGRNTEAFF